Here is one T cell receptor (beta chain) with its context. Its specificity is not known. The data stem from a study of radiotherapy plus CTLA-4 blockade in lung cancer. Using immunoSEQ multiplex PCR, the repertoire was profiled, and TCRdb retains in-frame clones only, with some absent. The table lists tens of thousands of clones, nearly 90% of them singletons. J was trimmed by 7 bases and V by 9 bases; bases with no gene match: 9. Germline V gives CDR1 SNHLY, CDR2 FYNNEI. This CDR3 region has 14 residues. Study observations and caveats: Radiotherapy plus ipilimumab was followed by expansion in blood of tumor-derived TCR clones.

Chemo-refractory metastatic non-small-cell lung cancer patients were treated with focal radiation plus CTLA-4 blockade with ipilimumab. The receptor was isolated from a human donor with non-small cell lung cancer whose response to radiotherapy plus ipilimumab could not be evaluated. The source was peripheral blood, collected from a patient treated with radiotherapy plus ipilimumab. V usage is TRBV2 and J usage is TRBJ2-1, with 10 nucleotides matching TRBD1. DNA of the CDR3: TGTGCCAGTACCCGGGACAGGGGTGGGAATGAGCAGTTCTTC. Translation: CASTRDRGGNEQFF.